Listed below are T cell receptor beta chains from one sample, sequenced in a study of blood T cell repertoires in COVID-19. This table comes from immunoSEQ multiplex PCR, and its TCRdb copy is limited to in-frame clones, with some not included. The table shows approximately 130,000 clones, with 75% to 90% occurring only once. Sequencing was done on a sample of peripheral blood. These receptors all stem from a man in his forties or fifties with active COVID-19. Each CDR3 is given with its conserved first and last residue. A D gene is named only where the DNA matches it firmly. Size is omitted from some rows. Given values are once, few, many or a class for expanded clones.

CDR3 length: 16; clone size: NA; J gene: TRBJ2-2; V gene: TRBV7-9; D gene: NA; CDR3 DNA: TGTGCCAGCAGCTCAGCCCCCACTGGAGGTACCGGGGAGCTGTTTTTT; CDR3 protein: CASSSAPTGGTGELFF
CDR3 length: 15; clone size: once; J gene: TRBJ2-5; V gene: TRBV6-6; D gene: TRBD2; CDR3 DNA: TGTGCCAGCGGGACTAGCGGGGGCTTCCAAGAGACCCAGTACTTC; CDR3 protein: CASGTSGGFQETQYF
CDR3 length: 15; clone size: NA; J gene: TRBJ1-2; V gene: TRBV6-5; D gene: NA; CDR3 DNA: TGTGCCAGCAGTTACTCGTCAATTATGGCATATGGCTACACCTTC; CDR3 protein: CASSYSSIMAYGYTF
CDR3 length: 15; clone size: NA; J gene: TRBJ2-3; V gene: TRBV5-6; D gene: NA; CDR3 DNA: TGTGCCAGCACCTCTCCGGGGGGCCCCACAGATACGCAGTATTTT; CDR3 protein: CASTSPGGPTDTQYF
CDR3 length: 15; clone size: NA; J gene: TRBJ2-3; V gene: TRBV5-1; D gene: TRBD1; CDR3 DNA: TGCGCCAGCAGCCTCCCGGGACAGGCGACAGATACGCAGTATTTT; CDR3 protein: CASSLPGQATDTQYF
CDR3 length: 17; clone size: once; J gene: TRBJ2-3; V gene: TRBV4-2; D gene: NA; CDR3 DNA: TGTGCCAGCAGCCAACTGATAGACTTGGAAGGCACAGATACGCAGTATTTT; CDR3 protein: CASSQLIDLEGTDTQYF
CDR3 length: 17; clone size: once; J gene: TRBJ1-2; V gene: TRBV19; D gene: NA; CDR3 DNA: TGTGCCAGTAGTATTGAAGCGAGTCGGTCCTTTGGGAGGGGCTACACCTTC; CDR3 protein: CASSIEASRSFGRGYTF
CDR3 length: 14; clone size: NA; J gene: TRBJ2-1; V gene: TRBV11-2; D gene: TRBD2; CDR3 DNA: TGTGCCAGCAGCCGAAGGGGAGGGAACAATGAGCAGTTCTTC; CDR3 protein: CASSRRGGNNEQFF
CDR3 length: 14; clone size: NA; J gene: TRBJ1-4; V gene: TRBV3-1/TRBV3-2; D gene: NA; CDR3 DNA: TGTGCCAGCAGCTTACCAGGACACAATGAAAAACTGTTTTTT; CDR3 protein: CASSLPGHNEKLFF
CDR3 length: 14; clone size: NA; J gene: TRBJ2-3; V gene: TRBV24-1; D gene: NA; CDR3 DNA: TGTGCCACCAGTGTGACGGGGAGCACAGATACGCAGTATTTT; CDR3 protein: CATSVTGSTDTQYF
CDR3 length: 16; clone size: NA; J gene: TRBJ2-3; V gene: TRBV7-2; D gene: TRBD2; CDR3 DNA: TGTGCCAGCAACAAACAACCCCGGGGGGGCCTCGATACGCAGTATTTT; CDR3 protein: CASNKQPRGGLDTQYF
CDR3 length: 15; clone size: NA; J gene: TRBJ1-2; V gene: TRBV11-2; D gene: TRBD1; CDR3 DNA: TGTGCCAGCAGCCCCCGTTCGACAGGGGGCTATGGCTACACCTTC; CDR3 protein: CASSPRSTGGYGYTF
CDR3 length: 17; clone size: NA; J gene: TRBJ2-2; V gene: TRBV24-1; D gene: TRBD2; CDR3 DNA: TGTGCCACCAGTGGGGGACTAGCGGGGGGCCACGGCGGGGAGCTGTTTTTT; CDR3 protein: CATSGGLAGGHGGELFF
CDR3 length: 13; clone size: once; J gene: TRBJ2-7; V gene: TRBV3-1/TRBV3-2; D gene: NA; CDR3 DNA: TGTGCCAGCAGCCAAGGCCTCGGGAACGAGCAGTACTTC; CDR3 protein: CASSQGLGNEQYF
CDR3 length: 15; clone size: few; J gene: TRBJ2-2; V gene: TRBV2; D gene: TRBD2; CDR3 DNA: TGTGCCAGCAGCCGGCGGGAGGACAACACCGGGGAGCTGTTTTTT; CDR3 protein: CASSRREDNTGELFF